A selection of T cell receptor beta chains follows, all from one sample in a study of shared clonotypes between healthy human individuals. Assay used: immunoSEQ multiplex PCR; TCRdb lists only in-frame clones, some missing. The sample carries roughly 1,500,000 clones, about 98.5% recorded once. What was sequenced was naive CD4+ T cells sorted from blood. Source of these receptors: a man aged 25 to 45 in good health. The CDR3 runs from the conserved cysteine through the conserved F or W. A D gene is named only where the DNA matches it firmly. Rows may omit the clone size; those that give it use once, few, many or a size class.

v_call	j_call	clone_size	d_call	cdr3_aa	cdr3_nt
TRBV29-1	TRBJ2-1	-	TRBD2	CSVDTATGLAGLYNEQFF	TGCAGCGTTGACACTGCAACCGGACTAGCGGGACTATACAATGAGCAGTTCTTC
TRBV5-6	TRBJ2-2	-	-	CASSLMNTGELFF	TGTGCCAGCAGCTTGATGAACACCGGGGAGCTGTTTTTT
TRBV4-3	TRBJ2-7	-	-	CASSQDRGAPSYEQYF	TGCGCCAGCAGCCAAGATCGGGGGGCGCCCTCCTACGAGCAGTACTTC
TRBV29-1	TRBJ2-7	-	TRBD1	CSVGPRQGAYEQYF	TGCAGCGTCGGGCCGAGACAGGGGGCTTACGAGCAGTACTTC
TRBV6-6	TRBJ1-1	-	TRBD1	CASSYREGAGEAFF	TGTGCCAGCAGTTACAGGGAGGGGGCTGGTGAAGCTTTCTTT
TRBV30	TRBJ2-1	-	-	CAWSVGVSQANEQFF	TGTGCCTGGAGTGTAGGGGTCTCCCAGGCGAATGAGCAGTTCTTC
TRBV15	TRBJ2-5	-	TRBD2	CATRRPREGETQYF	TGTGCCACCAGGAGACCTAGGGAGGGAGAGACCCAGTACTTC
TRBV6-5	TRBJ1-1	-	-	CASRGGGEAEAFF	TGTGCCAGCAGAGGGGGAGGGGAGGCTGAAGCTTTCTTT
TRBV9	TRBJ2-3	-	-	CASSVSSGTDTQYF	TGTGCCAGCAGCGTAAGCAGCGGCACAGATACGCAGTATTTT
TRBV19	TRBJ2-1	-	-	CASTPAGISYNEQFF	TGTGCCAGTACCCCAGCCGGGATCTCCTACAATGAGCAGTTCTTC
TRBV28	TRBJ1-2	-	-	CASSRTALVAGGYTF	TGTGCCAGCAGCCGGACAGCGTTAGTAGCGGGTGGCTACACCTTC
TRBV10-3	TRBJ2-1	-	-	CAISVVKGTLNEQFF	TGTGCCATCAGTGTGGTAAAGGGGACTCTGAATGAGCAGTTCTTC
TRBV27	TRBJ1-5	-	-	CASSSTRGGRPQHF	TGTGCCAGCAGTTCAACTAGGGGGGGTCGTCCCCAGCATTTT
TRBV5-1	TRBJ2-7	-	-	CASRGQPEGVDEQYF	TGCGCCAGCAGAGGACAGCCCGAGGGGGTAGACGAGCAGTACTTC
TRBV19	TRBJ2-7	-	TRBD2	CASSIDLSGTSGRVKTALYF	TGTGCCAGTAGTATAGACCTTTCCGGGACTAGCGGGAGAGTAAAAACGGCTTTGTACTTC
TRBV15	TRBJ2-3	-	-	CATSRDPGLGTDTQYF	TGTGCCACCAGCAGAGATCCGGGGCTGGGCACAGATACGCAGTATTTT
TRBV11-2	TRBJ2-7	-	-	CASSFGSSYEQYF	TGTGCCAGCAGCTTTGGGAGCTCCTACGAGCAGTACTTC
TRBV19	TRBJ1-2	-	-	CASSIRPSTGGNGYTF	TGTGCCAGTAGTATAAGGCCGTCGACAGGTGGAAATGGCTACACCTTC
TRBV19	TRBJ2-7	-	-	CASSSGHWEQYF	TGTGCCAGTAGTTCCGGCCATTGGGAGCAGTACTTC
TRBV13	TRBJ2-7	-	TRBD2	CASSFGTSGSPDEQYF	TGTGCCAGCAGCTTCGGGACTAGCGGGAGCCCGGACGAGCAGTACTTC
TRBV5-1	TRBJ2-3	-	-	CASRLGATDTQYF	TGCGCCAGCCGACTGGGGGCGACAGATACGCAGTATTTT
TRBV2	TRBJ2-3	-	-	CASSDRGDTQYF	TGTGCCAGCAGTGACCGAGGAGATACGCAGTATTTT
TRBV7-9	TRBJ2-2	-	-	CASSLFAGAGSGELFF	TGTGCCAGCAGCTTATTTGCGGGGGCCGGATCCGGGGAGCTGTTTTTT
TRBV28	TRBJ2-7	-	-	CASRNRVSGEQYF	TGTGCCAGCAGGAACAGGGTTTCTGGAGAGCAGTACTTC
TRBV2	TRBJ1-2	-	-	CASSEVVAHSNYGYTF	TGTGCCAGCAGTGAAGTGGTAGCCCATTCTAACTATGGCTACACCTTC
TRBV7-9	TRBJ1-1	once	TRBD1	CASSLGGGDRTNTEAFF	TGTGCCAGCAGCTTAGGAGGGGGGGACAGGACGAACACTGAAGCTTTCTTT
TRBV5-1	TRBJ1-1	-	TRBD1	CASSGLQGRTEAFF	TGCGCCAGCAGCGGACTACAGGGGCGGACTGAAGCTTTCTTT
TRBV5-1	TRBJ2-5	-	-	CASSLQGTIQETQYF	TGCGCCAGCAGCTTGCAGGGCACCATCCAAGAGACCCAGTACTTC
TRBV5-1	TRBJ2-7	-	TRBD2	CASSSGLAGGPNEQYF	TGCGCCAGCAGCTCGGGACTAGCGGGAGGGCCCAACGAGCAGTACTTC
TRBV7-2	TRBJ2-5	-	-	CASTYGPWETQYF	TGTGCCAGCACCTATGGGCCGTGGGAGACCCAGTACTTC
TRBV5-4	TRBJ2-2	-	-	CASSFFGIVPGELFF	TGTGCCAGCAGCTTCTTCGGGATCGTGCCCGGGGAGCTGTTTTTT
TRBV30	TRBJ2-7	-	TRBD1	CAWKWDSSYEQYF	TGTGCCTGGAAATGGGACAGTTCTTACGAGCAGTACTTC
TRBV28	TRBJ2-7	-	-	CASSLSRVPYEQYF	TGTGCCAGCAGTTTATCACGGGTCCCCTACGAGCAGTACTTC
TRBV13	TRBJ2-1	-	TRBD2	CASSLGGAGLVQNEQFF	TGTGCCAGCAGCTTAGGGGGAGCCGGACTAGTCCAAAATGAGCAGTTCTTC
TRBV5-1	TRBJ2-1	-	-	CASSLVTYGLPNEQFF	TGCGCCAGCAGCTTGGTAACTTATGGGCTGCCCAATGAGCAGTTCTTC
TRBV7-2	TRBJ2-7	-	-	CASSLDPGSYEQYF	TGTGCCAGCAGCTTAGATCCCGGCTCCTACGAGCAGTACTTC
TRBV6-6	TRBJ2-4	-	TRBD1	CASSLTGGTSKNIQYF	TGTGCCAGCAGTTTGACAGGGGGCACGTCCAAAAACATTCAGTACTTC
TRBV5-1	TRBJ2-1	-	TRBD1	CASSPLTGEENEQFF	TGCGCCAGCAGCCCGTTGACAGGGGAGGAAAATGAGCAGTTCTTC
TRBV27	TRBJ1-4	-	-	CASSMTWEGEKLFF	TGTGCCAGCAGTATGACCTGGGAAGGAGAAAAACTGTTTTTT
TRBV5-1	TRBJ2-3	-	-	CASSFTLQGTDTQYF	TGCGCCAGCAGCTTCACTTTACAAGGCACAGATACGCAGTATTTT
TRBV5-1	TRBJ1-4	-	-	CASSLGANRATNEKLFF	TGCGCCAGCAGCTTGGGGGCCAACAGGGCAACTAATGAAAAACTGTTTTTT
TRBV28	TRBJ2-3	-	TRBD2	CASSRSGSFTDTQYF	TGTGCCAGCAGTAGAAGCGGGAGTTTCACAGATACGCAGTATTTT
TRBV10-2	TRBJ2-7	-	TRBD1	CASSLTGDGYEQYF	TGCGCCAGCAGTCTTACAGGGGACGGCTACGAGCAGTACTTC